The 10 T cell receptor beta chains below were found in one sample sequenced in a study of T cells in Graves' hyperthyroidism and ophthalmopathy. Amplification of TCR beta CDR3 regions was performed using RNA transcripts as template. An initial round of RT-PCR targeting the TCR CDR3 relied on the HTBI primer set. TCRdb itself ran the multiplex PCR reads through MiXCR, one entry per CDR3 protein. The sample lists around 340,000 distinct CDR3 sequences, approximately 17% occurring once. Material for sequencing was blood. These TCRs come from a man aged 30 to 39 with Graves' hyperthyroidism.

The sample holds a few counts of this clonotype. V and J are TRBV6-5 and TRBJ2-7, with D perhaps assigned TRBD1 or TRBD2 (6 bases each). The CDR3 is 16 residues long. The germline CDR1 and CDR2 sequences are MNHEY and SVGAGI. Trimming removed 2 bases at V and 3 bases at J, with 17 bases between. CDR3 amino acids: CASSYGGGGKDYEQYF. The CDR3 coding sequence is TGTGCCAGCAGTTACGGTGGGGGCGGGAAGGACTACGAGCAGTACTTC.

The genes are TRBV6-1 and TRBJ1-4, with 8 bases lining up with TRBD1. With V trimmed by 6 bases and J by 8 bases, 8 bases remained unmatched. The CDR3 length is 14 residues. Germline V gene data show CDR1 as MNHNS and CDR2 as SASEGT. In nucleotides, the CDR3 is TGTGCCAGCAGCTCAGGGGGCTATAGCGAAAAACTGTTTTTT. This gives the protein CASSSGGYSEKLFF.

The rearrangement uses TRBV5-1 and TRBJ1-2, with a weak D call TRBD1 (6 bases). Deletions cut 0 bases from V and 6 bases from J, with 9 bases between. The CDR3 totals 13 residues. In germline, CDR1 is SGHRS, CDR2 YFSETQ. The chain's CDR3 is CASSLAQGNGYTF. CDR3 nucleotide sequence: TGCGCCAGCAGCTTGGCTCAGGGGAATGGCTACACCTTC.

The chain has TRBV4-1 and TRBJ2-7; TRBD2 agrees at 9 bases. The CDR3 has 13 residues. Germline trimming cut 0 bases from V and 6 bases from J; bases unmatched to any gene: 0. Germline V CDR1 and CDR2: MGHRA, YSYEKL. The CDR3 coding sequence is TGCGCCAGCAGCCAAGAGCGGGAGGGCGAGCAGTACTTC. It codes for CASSQEREGEQYF.

A few counts support this clonotype. CDR3: CASSPGGGQETQYF. CDR3 DNA: TGTGCCAGCAGCCCCGGCGGGGGCCAAGAGACCCAGTACTTC. This chain connects TRBV5-8 to TRBJ2-5; the match to TRBD2 covers 7 bases. V shed 4 bases and J 1 base; nucleotides not matched to a gene: 4. In germline, CDR1 is SGHTS, CDR2 YDEGEE. CDR3 size: 14 residues.

This clonotype was seen a handful of times. The rearrangement uses TRBV6-1 and TRBJ1-5; 9 bases fit TRBD1. Germline CDR1 MNHNS, CDR2 SASEGT. The junction had 6 bases not matched to a gene; V was cut back by 10 bases and J by 2 bases. The CDR3 length is 14 residues. The CDR3 DNA reads as TGTGCCAACCGGGGGGACAGGGGCAATCAGCCCCAGCATTTT. Protein: CANRGDRGNQPQHF.

The chain combines TRBV20-1 with TRBJ1-5, with D perhaps matching TRBD1 (6 bases). V lost 4 bases to trimming and J lost 3 bases, with 13 bases between them. The CDR3 runs to 14 residues. CDR1 is DFQATT, CDR2 SNEGSKA, per germline (reference sequence). CDR3 loop: CSAITGLTNQPQHF. CDR3 DNA sequence: TGCAGTGCTATTACAGGGTTAACCAATCAGCCCCAGCATTTT.

This clonotype has at least ten counts. The V call is TRBV5-1, the J call TRBJ1-1; D is uncertain. The CDR3 runs 13 residues. Looked up from germline, CDR1 is SGHRS and CDR2 is YFSETQ. V was shortened by 0 bases and J by 3 bases, with 6 bases between the two germline ends. As DNA, the CDR3 is TGCGCCAGCAGCTTGGACGGGTACACTGAAGCTTTCTTT. It specifies CASSLDGYTEAFF.

This clonotype was seen a handful of times. This rearrangement joins TRBV24-1 to TRBJ1-5; D is uncertain. CDR3 length: 15 residues. In germline, CDR1 is KGHDR, CDR2 SFDVKD. V lost 4 bases, J lost 3 bases, and 12 bases lay in between. CDR3 sequence: CATSDPEQSNQPQHF. CDR3 nucleotides: TGTGCCACCAGTGACCCGGAGCAATCCAATCAGCCCCAGCATTTT.

This clonotype was seen at least ten times. V is TRBV7-2 and J is TRBJ1-1, with 8 bases that match TRBD1. The length of the CDR3 is 14 residues. The V gene's germline CDR1 is SGHTA and CDR2 FQGNSA. After removal of 5 bases from V and 0 bases from J, the junction contained 2 bases not matched to a gene. The chain's CDR3 is CASSQGAVNTEAFF. CDR3 DNA: TGTGCCAGCAGCCAGGGGGCGGTGAACACTGAAGCTTTCTTT.